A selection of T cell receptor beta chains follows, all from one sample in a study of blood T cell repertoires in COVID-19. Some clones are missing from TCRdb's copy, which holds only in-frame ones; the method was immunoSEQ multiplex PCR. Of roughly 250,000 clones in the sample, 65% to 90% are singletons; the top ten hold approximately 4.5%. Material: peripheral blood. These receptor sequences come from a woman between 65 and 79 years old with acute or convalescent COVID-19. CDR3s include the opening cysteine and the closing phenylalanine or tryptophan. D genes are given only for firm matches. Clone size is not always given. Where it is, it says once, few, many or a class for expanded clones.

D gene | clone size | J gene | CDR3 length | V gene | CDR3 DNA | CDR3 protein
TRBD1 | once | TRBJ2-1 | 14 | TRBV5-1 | TGCGCCAGCAGCTTAGGAGACAGGGCCAATGAGCAGTTCTTC | CASSLGDRANEQFF
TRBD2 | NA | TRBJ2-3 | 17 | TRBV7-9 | TGTGCCAGCAGCTCACTTCTAGCGGGGGGGCCGGTAGATACGCAGTATTTT | CASSSLLAGGPVDTQYF
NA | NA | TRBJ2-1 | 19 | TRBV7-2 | TGTGCCAGCAGCCCATTAGTACCAATCACTATCCTCTCCTACAATGAGCAGTTCTTC | CASSPLVPITILSYNEQFF
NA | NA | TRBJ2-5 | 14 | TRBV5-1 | TGCGCCAGCAGCTCCGGGACACCCCAAGAGACCCAGTACTTC | CASSSGTPQETQYF
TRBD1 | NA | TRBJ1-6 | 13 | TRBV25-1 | TGTGCCAGTGCACAGGGGGGTAATTCACCCCTCCACTTT | CASAQGGNSPLHF
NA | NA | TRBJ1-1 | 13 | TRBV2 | TGTGCCAGCAGTGAAGGGGAGGTCACTGAAGCTTTCTTT | CASSEGEVTEAFF
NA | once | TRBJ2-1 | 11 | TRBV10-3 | TGTGCCATCAGTGGTGGCTATGAGCAGTTCTTC | CAISGGYEQFF
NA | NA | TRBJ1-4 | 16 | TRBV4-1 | TGCGCCAGCAGCCAAAGAGGTTCGATTGCGGATGAAAAACTGTTTTTT | CASSQRGSIADEKLFF
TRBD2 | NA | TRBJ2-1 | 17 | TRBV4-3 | TGCGCCAGCAGCCTCTCTAGCGGGCCTGGCTCCTACAATGAGCAGTTCTTC | CASSLSSGPGSYNEQFF
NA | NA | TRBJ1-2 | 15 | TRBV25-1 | TGTGCCAGCAGTGAATCGGGGGACGGACCATATGGCTACACCTTC | CASSESGDGPYGYTF
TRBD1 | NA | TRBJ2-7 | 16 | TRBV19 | TGTGCCAGTAGCAAATCTACCGGGACAGGCACCTACGAGCAGTACTTC | CASSKSTGTGTYEQYF
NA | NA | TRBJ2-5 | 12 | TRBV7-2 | TGTGCCAGCAGCTTAGTCAGGGGCCCCCAGTACTTC | CASSLVRGPQYF
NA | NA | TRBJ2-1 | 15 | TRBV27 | TGTGCCAGCAGTTTCGTCGGGGGCTCCTACAATGAGCAGTTCTTC | CASSFVGGSYNEQFF
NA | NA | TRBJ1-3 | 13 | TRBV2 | TGTGCCAGCAGTGCTAGAGGAGGAAACACCATATATTTT | CASSARGGNTIYF
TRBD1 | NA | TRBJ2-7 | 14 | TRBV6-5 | TGTGCCAGCACCGACAGGGTGGAGCTAGACGAGCAGTACTTC | CASTDRVELDEQYF
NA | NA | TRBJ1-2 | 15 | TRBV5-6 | TGTGCCAGCAGCTTGGGGCATGAGGGAGTCTATGGCTACACCTTC | CASSLGHEGVYGYTF
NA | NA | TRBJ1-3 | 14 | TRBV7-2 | TGTGCCAGCAGCTTAGGGCACTCTGGAAACACCATATATTTT | CASSLGHSGNTIYF
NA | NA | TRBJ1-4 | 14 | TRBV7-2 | TGTGCCAGCAGCTTAAGACAGCAGCTAGGAGGGCTGTTTTTT | CASSLRQQLGGLFF